This T cell receptor beta chain stems from a study of OX40 agonist ivuxolimab in advanced cancers. Findings and caveats of the study: Mean expanded clone counts were higher in CD8+ than CD4+ T cells.

In its sample, this clone ranks as medium-sized. Antigen specificity is unknown. Blood sampling took place at baseline, cycle 4 day 1, and cycle 7 day 1. The germline V gene has CDR1 SGDLS and CDR2 YYNGEE. The CDR3 is 15 amino acids. Trimming stripped 1 base from V and 2 bases from J, with 10 bases between. Profiling relied on immunoSEQ multiplex PCR, and the TCRdb table lists in-frame clones only, not all of them. The top ten clones hold about 17% of a sample with roughly 19,000 clones, about 71% of them seen once. The sample was CD4+ or CD8+ T cells sorted from blood, taken in a trial of the OX40 agonist ivuxolimab. This chain links TRBV9 with TRBJ2-1, with D possibly matching TRBD2 (6 bases). This clonotype was sampled from an adult with an advanced solid tumor such as melanoma, head and neck, liver or kidney cancer. CDR3 in amino acids: CASSVTDYPYNEQFF. The DNA of the CDR3 is TGTGCCAGCAGCGTAACGGACTACCCCTACAATGAGCAGTTCTTC. The entire variable domain, with the rest obtained from reference TRBV9 and TRBJ2-1, is as follows: DSGVTQTPKHLITATGQRVTLRCSPRSGDLSVYWYQQSLDQGLQFLIQYYNGEERAKGNILERFSAQQFPDLHSELNLSSLELGDSALYFCASSVTDYPYNEQFFGPGTRLTVL.